This T cell receptor (beta chain) comes out of a study of cytomegalovirus exposure and HLA in healthy donors. Study findings and constraints: It was 160 or so TCR beta chains that were listed as cytomegalovirus-associated. There were some public TCRs occurring in many donors, but most TCR sequences were rare.

V was cut by 0 bases and J by 6 bases, with 12 bases left in between. This CDR3 region has 15 residues. The V gene's germline CDR1 is MNHEY and CDR2 SVGAGI. On this clone itself: What it binds is unknown.

PCR was performed using 60 Vbeta and 13 Jbeta primers. The repertoire was sequenced with immunoSEQ multiplex PCR; TCRdb's copy has only in-frame clones and lacks some. The sample carries fewer than 120,000 clones, around 86% recorded once. V gene TRBV6-5 combines with J gene TRBJ1-5, with unresolved D. Sequencing was carried out using PBMCs. This receptor was taken from a man in his forties in good health and CMV-seronegative. The DNA for the CDR3 is TGTGCCAGCAGTTACTCGATCCACTACGGTCAGCCCCAGCATTTT. This gives the protein CASSYSIHYGQPQHF.